This paragraph reports one T cell receptor beta chain. Trimming stripped 6 bases from V and 0 bases from J, with 12 bases between. CDR1 and CDR2 from the germline V gene are MNHEY and SMNVEV (reference sequence). This CDR3 has 15 residues. The sample originates from a study of blood T cell repertoires in COVID-19. In the study's own analysis: Cell counts per sample came from amplifying reference gene primers. Here immunoSEQ multiplex PCR was the method, and the copy in TCRdb shows in-frame clones only, minus some. V, J and clone size were drawn from that table, and D and trimming were deduced from the DNA. The data contain around 70,000 clones, 79% of them singletons.

The sequence came from a man aged 55-75 years with active or convalescent COVID-19. The sample taken for sequencing was peripheral blood. The V gene is TRBV27, the J gene TRBJ2-1; D call uncertain. The CDR3 DNA follows: TGTGCCAGCAGCGTAGAGCTTAGCTCCTACAATGAGCAGTTCTTC. It translates to CASSVELSSYNEQFF.